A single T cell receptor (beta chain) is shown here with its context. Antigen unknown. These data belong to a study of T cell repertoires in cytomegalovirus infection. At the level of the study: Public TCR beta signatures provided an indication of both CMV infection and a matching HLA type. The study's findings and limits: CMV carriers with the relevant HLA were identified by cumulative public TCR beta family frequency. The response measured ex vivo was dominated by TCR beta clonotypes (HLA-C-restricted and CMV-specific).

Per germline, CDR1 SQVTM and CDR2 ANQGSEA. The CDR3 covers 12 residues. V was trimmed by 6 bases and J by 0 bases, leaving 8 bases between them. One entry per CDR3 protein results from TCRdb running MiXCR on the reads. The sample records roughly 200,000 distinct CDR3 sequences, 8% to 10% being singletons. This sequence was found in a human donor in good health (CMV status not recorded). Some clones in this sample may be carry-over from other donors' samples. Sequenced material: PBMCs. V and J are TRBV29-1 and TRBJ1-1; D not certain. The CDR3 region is CSVEGVNTEAFF. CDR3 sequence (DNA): TGCAGCGTGGAGGGTGTGAACACTGAAGCTTTCTTT.